This T cell receptor beta chain was sequenced for a study of T cells in tuberculosis. General study points: GEM motif frequencies gave over 55% accuracy; the GMM repertoire gave 80% to 90%. Smaller distances to GMM-specific TCRs suggested their expansion in active tuberculosis.

In regard to this clone: Its antigen is undetermined.

The length of the CDR3 is 17 residues. V lost 1 base to trimming and J lost 0 bases, with 16 bases between them. CDR1 MGHDK and CDR2 SYGVNS come from the germline V gene. Sequencing used immunoSEQ multiplex PCR; TCRdb keeps in-frame clones, though not all of them. Here the sample spans 25,000 to 35,000 clones, about 92% being singletons. This TCR was recovered from a donor between 10 and 35 years old with latent tuberculosis or without tuberculosis infection. The chain is built from TRBV25-1 and TRBJ2-7, with D perhaps matching TRBD2 (6 bases). Material for sequencing was PBMCs. The CDR3 sequence is CASSESVGGPISYEQYF. In nucleotides, the CDR3 is TGTGCCAGCAGTGAATCGGTCGGGGGACCCATCTCCTACGAGCAGTACTTC.